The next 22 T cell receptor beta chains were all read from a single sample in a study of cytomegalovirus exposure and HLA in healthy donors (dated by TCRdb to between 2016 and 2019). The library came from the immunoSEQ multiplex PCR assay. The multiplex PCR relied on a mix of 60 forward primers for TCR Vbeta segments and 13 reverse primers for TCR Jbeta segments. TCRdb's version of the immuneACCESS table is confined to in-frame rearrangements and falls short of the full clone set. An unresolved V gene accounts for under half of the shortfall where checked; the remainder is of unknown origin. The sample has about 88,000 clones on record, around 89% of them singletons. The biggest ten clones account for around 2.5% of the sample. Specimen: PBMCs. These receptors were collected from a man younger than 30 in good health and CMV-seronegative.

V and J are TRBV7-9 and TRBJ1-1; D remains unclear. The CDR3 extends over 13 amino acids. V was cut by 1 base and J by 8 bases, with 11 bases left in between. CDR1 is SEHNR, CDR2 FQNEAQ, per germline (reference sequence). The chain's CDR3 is CASSLGLGREAFF. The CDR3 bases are TGTGCCAGCAGCTTAGGTTTGGGCAGAGAAGCTTTCTTT. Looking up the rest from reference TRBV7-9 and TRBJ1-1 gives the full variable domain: DTGVSQNPRHKITKRGQNVTFRCDPISEHNRLYWYRQTLGQGPEFLTYFQNEAQLEKSRLLSDRFSAERPKGSFSTLEIQRTEQGDSAMYLCASSLGLGREAFFGQGTRLTVV.

CDR3 protein: CASTHTATNTGELFF. In nucleotides, the CDR3 is TGCGCCAGCACCCATACAGCCACGAACACCGGGGAGCTGTTTTTT. The rearrangement joins TRBV4-1 to TRBJ2-2; the D is unclear. Germline V gives CDR1 MGHRA, CDR2 YSYEKL. The germline V and J ends were trimmed by 7 bases and 0 bases, with 12 bases remaining between them. CDR3 size: 15 residues.

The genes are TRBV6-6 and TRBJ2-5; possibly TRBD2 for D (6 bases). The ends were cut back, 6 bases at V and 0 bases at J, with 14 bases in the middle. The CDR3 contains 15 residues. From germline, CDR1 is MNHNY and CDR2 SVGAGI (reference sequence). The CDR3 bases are TGTGCCAGCAGGGGGGGACCAACTAACCAAGAGACCCAGTACTTC. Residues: CASRGGPTNQETQYF.

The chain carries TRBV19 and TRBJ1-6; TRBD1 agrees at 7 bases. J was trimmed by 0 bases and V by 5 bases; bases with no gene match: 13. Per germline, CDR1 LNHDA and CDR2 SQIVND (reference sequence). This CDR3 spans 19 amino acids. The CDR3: CASSPVGTAFNSYNSPLHF. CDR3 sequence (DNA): TGTGCCAGTAGTCCTGTGGGGACAGCATTTAACTCCTATAATTCACCCCTCCACTTT. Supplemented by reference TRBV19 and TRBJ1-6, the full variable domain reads DGGITQSPKYLFRKEGQNVTLSCEQNLNHDAMYWYRQDPGQGLRLIYYSQIVNDFQKGDIAEGYSVSREKKESFPLTVTSAQKNPTAFYLCASSPVGTAFNSYNSPLHFGNGTRLTVT.

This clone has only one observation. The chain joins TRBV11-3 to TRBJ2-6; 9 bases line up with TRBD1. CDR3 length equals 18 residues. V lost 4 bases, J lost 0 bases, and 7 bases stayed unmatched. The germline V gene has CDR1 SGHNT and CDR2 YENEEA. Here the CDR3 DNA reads TGTGCCAGCAGCTCATCGGGGACAGGGTACTCTGGGGCCAACGTCCTGACTTTC. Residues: CASSSSGTGYSGANVLTF. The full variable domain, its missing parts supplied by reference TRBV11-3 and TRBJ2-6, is EAGVVQSPRYKIIEKKQPVAFWCNPISGHNTLYWYLQNLGQGPELLIRYENEEAVDDSQLPKDRFSAERLKGVDSTLKIQPAELGDSAVYLCASSSSGTGYSGANVLTFGAGSRLTVL.

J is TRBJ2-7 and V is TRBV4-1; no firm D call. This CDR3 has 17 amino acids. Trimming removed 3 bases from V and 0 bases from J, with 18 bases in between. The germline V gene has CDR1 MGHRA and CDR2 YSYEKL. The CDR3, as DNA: TGCGCCAGCAGCCATCACTTTAGCCGAAACCACTCCTACGAGCAGTACTTC. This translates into CASSHHFSRNHSYEQYF.

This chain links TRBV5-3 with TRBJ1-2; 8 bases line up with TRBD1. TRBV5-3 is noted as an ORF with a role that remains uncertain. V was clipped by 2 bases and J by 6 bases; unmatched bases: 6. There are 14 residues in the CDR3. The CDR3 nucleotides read TGTGCCAGAAGCTTTTTGGGACAGGTCAATGGCTACACCTTC. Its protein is CARSFLGQVNGYTF.

CDR3 protein: CASSEGGYRNYGYTF. As DNA, the CDR3 is TGTGCCAGCAGTGAGGGAGGTTATAGAAACTATGGCTACACCTTC. V usage is TRBV6-1 and J usage is TRBJ1-2; D is ambiguous. The CDR3 runs to 15 residues. V lost 3 bases and J 2 bases, leaving 13 bases between the germline ends. Per germline, CDR1 MNHNS and CDR2 SASEGT.

In DNA, the CDR3 is TGTGCCAGCAGCTTCTTGCAGCGGGAGAGAGAGACCCAGTACTTC. Translating it yields CASSFLQRERETQYF. This chain joins TRBV7-6 and TRBJ2-5, with 8 bases lining up with TRBD2. The CDR3 totals 15 residues. Germline CDR1 SGHVS, CDR2 FNYEAQ. V lost 3 bases to trimming and J lost 4 bases; unmatched junction nucleotides: 7.

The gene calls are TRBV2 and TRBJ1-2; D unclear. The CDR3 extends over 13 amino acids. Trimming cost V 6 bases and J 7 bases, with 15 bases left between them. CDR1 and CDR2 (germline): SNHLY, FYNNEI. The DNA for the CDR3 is TGTGCCAGCAGAACTTCGACTTATACTGGCTACACCTTC. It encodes CASRTSTYTGYTF. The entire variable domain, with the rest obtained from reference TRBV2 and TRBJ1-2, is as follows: EPEVTQTPSHQVTQMGQEVILRCVPISNHLYFYWYRQILGQKVEFLVSFYNNEISEKSEIFDDQFSVERPDGSNFTLKIRSTKLEDSAMYFCASRTSTYTGYTFGSGTRLTVV.

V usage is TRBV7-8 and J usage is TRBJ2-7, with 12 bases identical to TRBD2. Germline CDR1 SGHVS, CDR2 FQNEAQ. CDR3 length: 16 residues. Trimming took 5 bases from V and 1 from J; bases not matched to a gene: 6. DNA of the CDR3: TGTGCCAGCAGCCAAACCGGGACTAGCGGGTCCTACGAGCAGTACTTC. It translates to CASSQTGTSGSYEQYF.

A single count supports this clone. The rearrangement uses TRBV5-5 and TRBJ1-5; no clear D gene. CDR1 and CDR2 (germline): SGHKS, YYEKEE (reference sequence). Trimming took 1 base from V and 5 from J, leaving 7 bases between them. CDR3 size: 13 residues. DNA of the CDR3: TGTGCCAGCAGCTTGTGGGCTGATCAGCCCCAGCATTTT. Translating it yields CASSLWADQPQHF.

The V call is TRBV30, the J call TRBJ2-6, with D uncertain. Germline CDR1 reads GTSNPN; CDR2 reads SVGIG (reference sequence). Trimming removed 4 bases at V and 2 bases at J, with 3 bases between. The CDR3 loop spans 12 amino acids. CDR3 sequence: CAWTAGANVLTF. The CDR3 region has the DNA TGTGCCTGGACAGCTGGGGCCAACGTCCTGACTTTC.

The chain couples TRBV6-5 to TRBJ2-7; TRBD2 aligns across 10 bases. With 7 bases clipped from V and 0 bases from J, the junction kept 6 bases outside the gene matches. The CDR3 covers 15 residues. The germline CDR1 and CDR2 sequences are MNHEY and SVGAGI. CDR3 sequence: CASTRAGGPSYEQYF. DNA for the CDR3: TGTGCCAGCACCCGAGCGGGAGGGCCCTCCTACGAGCAGTACTTC.

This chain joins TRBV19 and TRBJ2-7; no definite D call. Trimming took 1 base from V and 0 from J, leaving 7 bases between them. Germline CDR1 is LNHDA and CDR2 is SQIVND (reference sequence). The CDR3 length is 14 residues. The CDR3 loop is CASSIGSVSYEQYF. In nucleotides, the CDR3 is TGTGCCAGTAGTATAGGTTCAGTCTCCTACGAGCAGTACTTC.

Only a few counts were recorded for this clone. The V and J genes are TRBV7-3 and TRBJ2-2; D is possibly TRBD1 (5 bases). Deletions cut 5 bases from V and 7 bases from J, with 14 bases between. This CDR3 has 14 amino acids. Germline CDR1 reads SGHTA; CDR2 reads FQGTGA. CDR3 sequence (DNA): TGTGCCAGCAGCCTGCAGGGTCTGGTCGGGGAGCTGTTTTTT. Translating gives CASSLQGLVGELFF.

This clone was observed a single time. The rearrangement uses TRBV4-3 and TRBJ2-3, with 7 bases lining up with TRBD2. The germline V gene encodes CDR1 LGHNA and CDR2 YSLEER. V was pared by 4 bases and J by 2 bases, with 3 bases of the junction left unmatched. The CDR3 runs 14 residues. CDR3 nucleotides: TGCGCCAGCAGCCGGGCGGGAGCCACAGATACGCAGTATTTT. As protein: CASSRAGATDTQYF.

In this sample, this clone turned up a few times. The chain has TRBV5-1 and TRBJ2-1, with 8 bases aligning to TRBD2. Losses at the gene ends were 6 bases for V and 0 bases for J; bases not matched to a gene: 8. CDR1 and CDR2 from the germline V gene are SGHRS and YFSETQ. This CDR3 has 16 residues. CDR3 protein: CASTETSGSSYNEQFF. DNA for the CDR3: TGCGCCAGCACCGAAACTAGCGGAAGCTCCTACAATGAGCAGTTCTTC.

The DNA for the CDR3 is TGTGCCAGCGGTAGAAACAGGGACTACGAGCAGTACTTC. Its translation is CASGRNRDYEQYF. The chain has TRBV6-4 and TRBJ2-7; a possible D gene is TRBD1 (6 bases). This CDR3 is 13 amino acids long. Trimming took 8 bases from V and 3 from J, leaving 14 bases between them. Per the germline V gene, CDR1 is MRHNA and CDR2 is SNTAGT.

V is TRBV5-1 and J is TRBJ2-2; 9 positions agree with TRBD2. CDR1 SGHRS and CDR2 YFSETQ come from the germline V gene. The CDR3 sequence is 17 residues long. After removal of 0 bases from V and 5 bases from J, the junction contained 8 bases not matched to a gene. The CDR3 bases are TGCGCCAGCAGCTTGGCTGGCGGGAGGGCCAGAACCGGGGAGCTGTTTTTT. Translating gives CASSLAGGRARTGELFF.

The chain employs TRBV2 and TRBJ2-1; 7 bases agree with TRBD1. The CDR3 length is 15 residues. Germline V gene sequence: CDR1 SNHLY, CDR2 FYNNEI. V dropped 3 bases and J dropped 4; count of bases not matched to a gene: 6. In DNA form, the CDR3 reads TGTGCCAGCAGTGACCGGGACAGACTTTACAATGAGCAGTTCTTC. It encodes CASSDRDRLYNEQFF.

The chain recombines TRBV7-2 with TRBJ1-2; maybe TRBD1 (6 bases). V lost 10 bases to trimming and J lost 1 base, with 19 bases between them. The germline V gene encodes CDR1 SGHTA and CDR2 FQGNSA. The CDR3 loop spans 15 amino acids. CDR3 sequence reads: CATRIETGVNYGYTF. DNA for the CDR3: TGTGCCACCCGGATAGAGACAGGAGTTAACTATGGCTACACCTTC. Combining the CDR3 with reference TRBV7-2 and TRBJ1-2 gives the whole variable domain GAGVSQSPSNKVTEKGKDVELRCDPISGHTALYWYRQSLGQGLEFLIYFQGNSAPDKSGLPSDRFSAERTGGSVSTLTIQRTQQEDSAVYLCATRIETGVNYGYTFGSGTRLTVV.